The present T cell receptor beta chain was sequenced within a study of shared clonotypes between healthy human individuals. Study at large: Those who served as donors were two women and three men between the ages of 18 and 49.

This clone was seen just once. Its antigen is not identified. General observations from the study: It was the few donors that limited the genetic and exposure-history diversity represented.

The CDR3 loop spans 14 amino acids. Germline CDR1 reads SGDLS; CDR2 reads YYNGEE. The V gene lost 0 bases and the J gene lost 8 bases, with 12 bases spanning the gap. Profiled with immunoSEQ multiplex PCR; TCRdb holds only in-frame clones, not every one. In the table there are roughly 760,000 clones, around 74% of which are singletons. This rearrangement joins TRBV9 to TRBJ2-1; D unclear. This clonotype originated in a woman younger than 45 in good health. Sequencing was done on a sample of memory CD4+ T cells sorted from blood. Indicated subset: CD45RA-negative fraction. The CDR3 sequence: CASSVAVPSHEQFF. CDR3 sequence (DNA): TGTGCCAGCAGCGTAGCTGTCCCGAGCCATGAGCAGTTCTTC.